The clone carrying this T cell receptor (beta chain) was counted between two and nine times. This entry comes from a study of blood T cells in healthy people across ages. Whole-study context: Using template switching, researchers captured about one barcoded beta molecule for each two T cells.

Then a second PCR, running roughly 7 to 11 cycles, was carried out with a sample-barcoded 5' primer and a J-beta primer mix. Each cDNA molecule received a tag from a template-switch adaptor that had 12 random nucleotides. TCRdb re-called the 5' RACE reads through MiXCR, storing one row per CDR3 protein. The sample holds 1.5 million to 1.8 million distinct CDR3 sequences, roughly 43% seen once. Each sample used at least 6 million PBMCs. The CDR3 loop spans 16 amino acids. The V gene's germline CDR1 is SGHRS and CDR2 YFSETQ. V gave up 4 bases and J gave up 4 bases, with 20 bases separating them. The chain links TRBV5-1 to TRBJ2-5; D is unclear. The clonotype comes from a woman aged 18-29 years in good health. The sequencing input was blood. The DNA for the CDR3 is TGCGCCAGCAGCATTCACGCGGCCTCAGTCTCAGAGACCCAGTACTTC. Translation: CASSIHAASVSETQYF. The whole variable domain, remainder taken from reference TRBV5-1 and TRBJ2-5, is KAGVTQTPRYLIKTRGQQVTLSCSPISGHRSVSWYQQTPGQGLQFLFEYFSETQRNKGNFPGRFSGRQFSNSRSEMNVSTLELGDSALYLCASSIHAASVSETQYFGPGTRLLVL.